The source of this TCR beta chain is a study of cytomegalovirus exposure and HLA in healthy donors. Study-wide findings and caveats: Reportedly, cytomegalovirus status was diagnosed with high sensitivity and specificity.

Use of 60 Vbeta and 13 Jbeta primers characterized the PCR. Only in-frame clones appear in the TCRdb table, and some are missing; sequencing was by immunoSEQ multiplex PCR. The sample holds approximately 130,000 clones, 70% to 85% seen once. CDR3 size: 15 residues. The germline CDR1 and CDR2 sequences are SEHNR and FQNEAQ (reference sequence). Points on this clone: Antigen: not known. The junction and the germline gene differ at one end; a read error may be behind it.

The sequence derives from a boy under 18 in good health and CMV-seronegative. The sequencing input was PBMCs. The gene calls are TRBV7-9 and TRBJ1-1; D is unresolved. This CDR3 reads CSSSLVGSGNTEAFF. Here the CDR3 DNA reads TGTTCCAGCAGCTTAGTCGGGTCGGGAAACACTGAAGCTTTCTTT.